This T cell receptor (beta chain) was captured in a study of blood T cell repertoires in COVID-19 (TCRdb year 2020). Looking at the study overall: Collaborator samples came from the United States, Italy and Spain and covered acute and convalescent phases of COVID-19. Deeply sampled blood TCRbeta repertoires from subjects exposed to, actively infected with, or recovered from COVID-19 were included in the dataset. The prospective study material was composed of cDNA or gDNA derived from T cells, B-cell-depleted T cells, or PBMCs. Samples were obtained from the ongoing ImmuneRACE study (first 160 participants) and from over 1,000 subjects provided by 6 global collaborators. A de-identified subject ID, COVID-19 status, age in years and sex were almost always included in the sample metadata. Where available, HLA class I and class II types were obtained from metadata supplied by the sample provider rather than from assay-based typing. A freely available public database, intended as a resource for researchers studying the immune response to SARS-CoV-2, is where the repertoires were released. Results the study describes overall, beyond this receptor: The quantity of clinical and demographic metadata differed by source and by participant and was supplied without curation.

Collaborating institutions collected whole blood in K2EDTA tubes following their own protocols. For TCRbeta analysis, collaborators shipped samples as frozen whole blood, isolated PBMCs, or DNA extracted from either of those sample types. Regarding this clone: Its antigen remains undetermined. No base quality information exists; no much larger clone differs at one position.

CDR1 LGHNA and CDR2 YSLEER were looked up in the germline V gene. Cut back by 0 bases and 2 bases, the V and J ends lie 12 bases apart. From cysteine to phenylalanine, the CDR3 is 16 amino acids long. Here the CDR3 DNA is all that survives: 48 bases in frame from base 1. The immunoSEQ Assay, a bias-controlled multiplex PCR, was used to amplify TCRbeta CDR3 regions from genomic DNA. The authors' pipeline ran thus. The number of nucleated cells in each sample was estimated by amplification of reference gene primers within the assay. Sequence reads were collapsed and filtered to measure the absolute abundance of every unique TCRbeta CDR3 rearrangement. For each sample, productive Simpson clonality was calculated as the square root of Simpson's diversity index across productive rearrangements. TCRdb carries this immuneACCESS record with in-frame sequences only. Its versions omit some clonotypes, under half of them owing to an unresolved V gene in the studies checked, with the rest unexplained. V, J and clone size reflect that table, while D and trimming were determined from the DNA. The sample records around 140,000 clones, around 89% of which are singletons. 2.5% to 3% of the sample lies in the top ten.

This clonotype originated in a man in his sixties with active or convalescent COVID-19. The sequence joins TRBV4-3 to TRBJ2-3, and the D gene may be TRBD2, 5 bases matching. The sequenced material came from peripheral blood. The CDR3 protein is CASSQDSSSYTDTQYF. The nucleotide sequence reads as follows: TGCGCCAGCAGCCAAGATTCTAGCTCGTACACAGATACGCAGTATTTT.